Following are 17 T cell receptor beta chains from one sample sequenced in a study. TCRdb fed the RT-PCR reads into MiXCR, producing one record per CDR3 protein. The table has more than 550,000 distinct CDR3 sequences, 13% to 15% seen once. Source material: memory CD4+ T cells from blood. These TCRs come from a female donor in good health, serving as a healthy control.

This clonotype was counted only a few times. The chain has TRBV6-5 and TRBJ1-1; D is perhaps TRBD1 (6 bases). Trimming cost V 0 bases and J 8 bases, with 13 bases left between them. Germline V gene data show CDR1 as MNHEY and CDR2 as SVGAGI. CDR3 size: 14 residues. CDR3 amino acids: CASSYSPGAQEAFF. CDR3 nucleotides: TGTGCCAGCAGTTACTCTCCGGGGGCTCAGGAAGCTTTCTTT.

This clonotype appeared a few times. A much larger clone lies one base from this, so it may be a read error. The chain links TRBV20-1 to TRBJ1-1; D ambiguous. This CDR3 comprises 11 residues. CDR1 DFQATT and CDR2 SNEGSKA come from the germline V gene (reference sequence). V lost 3 bases to trimming and J lost 1 base, with 3 bases between them. The CDR3 DNA follows: TGCAGTGCTAGTGAGAACACTGAAGCTTTCTTT. Translation: CSASENTEAFF.

The chain links TRBV20-1 to TRBJ1-5; D gene uncertain. The germline gives CDR1 DFQATT, CDR2 SNEGSKA (reference sequence). Trimming shortened V by 3 bases and J by 0 bases, and 9 bases separated the two germline ends. This CDR3 comprises 14 residues. This chain's CDR3 is CSASLSYSNQPQHF. CDR3 in DNA: TGCAGTGCTAGCCTCAGTTATAGCAATCAGCCCCAGCATTTT.

This chain uses TRBV19 with TRBJ1-1, with D unclear. Germline V gene sequence: CDR1 LNHDA, CDR2 SQIVND (reference sequence). CDR3 size: 13 residues. V gave up 7 bases and J gave up 0 bases, with 9 bases separating them. In nucleotides, the CDR3 is TGTGCCAGTATGTATTCGGTGAACACTGAAGCTTTCTTT. Translated: CASMYSVNTEAFF.

The chain combines TRBV6-2 or TRBV6-3 with TRBJ2-1; 9 nucleotides line up with TRBD2. The V gene end was trimmed by 2 bases and the J gene end by 0 bases; junction bases not matched to a gene: 2. This CDR3 comprises 16 residues. Looked up from germline, CDR1 is MNHEY and CDR2 is SVGEGT. The CDR3 sequence: CASSYAGGYSYNEQFF. As DNA, the CDR3 is TGTGCCAGCAGTTACGCGGGAGGGTACTCCTACAATGAGCAGTTCTTC.

This sequence joins TRBV24-1 and TRBJ1-1; D unresolved. Germline CDR1 is KGHDR and CDR2 is SFDVKD. The CDR3 loop spans 13 amino acids. Deletions cut 7 bases from V and 2 bases from J, with 10 bases between. The CDR3 reads CATSQPENTEAFF. In nucleotides, the CDR3 is TGTGCCACCAGCCAGCCCGAAAACACTGAAGCTTTCTTT.

The CDR3 loop is CASSHTPQADTEAFF. For the CDR3, the DNA is TGCGCCAGCAGCCACACCCCTCAGGCGGACACTGAAGCTTTCTTT. This chain links TRBV4-3 with TRBJ1-1; D gene unclear. The CDR3 sequence is 15 residues long. Trimming left V 3 bases short and J 3 bases short, with 14 bases between. The germline gives CDR1 LGHNA, CDR2 YSLEER.

This clonotype was detected only a few times. The chain links TRBV7-6 to TRBJ2-1; 7 bases line up with TRBD2. This CDR3 is 15 amino acids long. Trimming at V came to 1 base and at J to 7 bases, leaving 7 bases not matched to a gene. Looked up from germline, CDR1 is SGHVS and CDR2 is FNYEAQ. CDR3 bases: TGTGCCAGCAGCTTAGTTGGTGGGAGGGCTAATGAGCAGTTCTTC. This sequence encodes CASSLVGGRANEQFF.

This clonotype was observed a few times. The CDR3 loop reads CASSSGGLLTTEAFF. In nucleotides, the CDR3 is TGCGCCAGCAGCTCTGGTGGACTCTTGACCACTGAAGCTTTCTTT. The genes are TRBV5-1 and TRBJ1-1; D not certain. The V end was cut by 3 bases, the J end by 4 bases, with 16 bases between. This CDR3 is built from 15 residues. Germline CDR1 reads SGHRS; CDR2 reads YFSETQ.

This clonotype appeared a few times. V and J are TRBV5-6 and TRBJ1-1; D is uncertain. This CDR3 contains 15 residues. Trimming stripped 3 bases from V and 5 bases from J, with 17 bases between. Germline V gene data show CDR1 as SGHDT and CDR2 as YYEEEE. This CDR3 reads CASSSLRGSGTEAFF. The CDR3 coding sequence is TGTGCCAGCAGCTCACTGCGAGGGTCGGGGACTGAAGCTTTCTTT.

This clonotype turned up a few times. V is TRBV2 and J is TRBJ2-3, with D maybe TRBD1 (5 bases). Between the trimmed V and J ends, which lost 2 bases and 9 bases, there was a span of 9 bases. Germline lookup yields CDR1 SNHLY and CDR2 FYNNEI. This CDR3 is 12 amino acids long. CDR3 nucleotides: TGTGCCAGCAGTGAAAACCAGGGAACGCAGTATTTT. Translated, it gives CASSENQGTQYF.

The gene calls are TRBV20-1 and TRBJ2-7, with 11 bases fitting TRBD2. Germline V gene sequence: CDR1 DFQATT, CDR2 SNEGSKA (reference sequence). The J segment lost 5 bases and the V segment lost 5 bases, leaving 8 bases of the junction unmatched. This CDR3 has 14 amino acids. Written as DNA, the CDR3 is TGCAGTGCTGGTCCTAGCGGGAGGATACACGAGCAGTACTTC. Residues: CSAGPSGRIHEQYF.

The sample holds a few counts of this clonotype. The CDR3 DNA sequence: TGTGCCATCAGTGGAGGGACAGGGCCAGACGGCTACACCTTC. Its translation: CAISGGTGPDGYTF. The chain carries TRBV10-3 and TRBJ1-2, with 9 bases fitting TRBD1. The CDR3 runs 14 residues. Per the germline V gene, CDR1 is ENHRY and CDR2 is SYGVKD. The J segment lost 8 bases and the V segment lost 4 bases, leaving 8 bases of the junction unmatched.

This clonotype was seen a few times. The V call is TRBV15, the J call TRBJ2-5, with a weak D call TRBD1 (7 bases). The CDR3 extends over 15 amino acids. The V end lost 3 bases, the J end lost 2 bases, and 13 bases lay between the germline ends. The germline gives CDR1 LNHNV, CDR2 YYDKDF (reference sequence). CDR3 loop: CATSREGASQETQYF. DNA of the CDR3: TGTGCCACCAGCAGGGAGGGGGCGTCTCAAGAGACCCAGTACTTC. Using reference TRBV15 and TRBJ2-5 for the parts outside the CDR3, the full variable domain is DAMVIQNPRYQVTQFGKPVTLSCSQTLNHNVMYWYQQKSSQAPKLLFHYYDKDFNNEADTPDNFQSRRPNTSFCFLDIRSPGLGDTAMYLCATSREGASQETQYFGPGTRLLVL.

This chain links TRBV18 with TRBJ2-5; TRBD1 matches 7 bases. CDR3 length: 15 amino acids. J lost 1 base, V lost 4 bases, and 6 bases had no gene match. The germline V gene encodes CDR1 KGHSH and CDR2 LQKENI. CDR3 DNA: TGTGCCAGCTCACAAGGACAGGTCTTCCAAGAGACCCAGTACTTC. It encodes CASSQGQVFQETQYF.

This clonotype was picked up a small number of times. The chain is built from TRBV5-1 and TRBJ2-5; D gene unclear. The germline V and J ends were trimmed by 1 base and 0 bases, with 7 bases remaining between them. CDR3 length: 14 amino acids. CDR1 is SGHRS and CDR2 is YFSETQ in the germline V gene. CDR3 coding DNA: TGCGCCAGCAGCTTGTACGGAAACCAAGAGACCCAGTACTTC. As protein: CASSLYGNQETQYF.

V and J are TRBV20-1 and TRBJ2-1, with TRBD2 identical over 11 bases. Germline-derived CDR1 and CDR2 are DFQATT and SNEGSKA (reference sequence). This CDR3 has 19 residues. V trimming: 6 bases; J trimming: 7 bases; junction bases outside the gene matches: 23. In DNA, the CDR3 is TGCAGTGCGGCTCACCATCGGCTAGCGTTAGCGGGGGGGAGGAATGAGCAGTTCTTC. Its protein is CSAAHHRLALAGGRNEQFF.